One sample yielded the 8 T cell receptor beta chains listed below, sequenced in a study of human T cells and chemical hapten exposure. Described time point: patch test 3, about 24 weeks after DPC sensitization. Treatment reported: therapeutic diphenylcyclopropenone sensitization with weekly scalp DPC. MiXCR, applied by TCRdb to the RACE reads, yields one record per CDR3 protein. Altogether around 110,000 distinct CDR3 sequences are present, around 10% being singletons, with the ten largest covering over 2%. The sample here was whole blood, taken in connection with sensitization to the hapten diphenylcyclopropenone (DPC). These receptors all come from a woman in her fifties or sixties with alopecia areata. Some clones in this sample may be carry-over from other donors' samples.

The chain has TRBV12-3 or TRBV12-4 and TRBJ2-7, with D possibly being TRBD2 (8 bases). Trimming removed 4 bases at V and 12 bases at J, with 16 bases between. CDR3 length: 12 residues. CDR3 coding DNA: TGTGCCAGCAGTTCCGGGGGGGGACAGTGGTACTTC. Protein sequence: CASSSGGGQWYF.

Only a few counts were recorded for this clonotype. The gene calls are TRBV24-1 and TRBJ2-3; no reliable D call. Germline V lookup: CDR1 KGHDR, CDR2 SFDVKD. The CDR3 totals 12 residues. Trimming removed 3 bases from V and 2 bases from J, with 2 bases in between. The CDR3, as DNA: TGTGCCACCAGTGATCCCACAGATACGCAGTATTTT. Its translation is CATSDPTDTQYF.

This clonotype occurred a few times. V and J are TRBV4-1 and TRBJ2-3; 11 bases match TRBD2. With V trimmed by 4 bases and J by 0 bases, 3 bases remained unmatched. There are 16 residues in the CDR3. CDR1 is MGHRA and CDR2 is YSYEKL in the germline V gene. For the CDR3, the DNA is TGCGCCAGCAGCCTTCGGACTAGCGGGAGCACAGATACGCAGTATTTT. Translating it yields CASSLRTSGSTDTQYF.

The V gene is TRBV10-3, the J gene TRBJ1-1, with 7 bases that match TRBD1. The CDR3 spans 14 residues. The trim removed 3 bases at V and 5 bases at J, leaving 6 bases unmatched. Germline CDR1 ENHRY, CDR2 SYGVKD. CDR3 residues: CAISERRGQTEAFF. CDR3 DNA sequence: TGTGCCATCAGTGAACGGAGGGGGCAAACTGAAGCTTTCTTT.

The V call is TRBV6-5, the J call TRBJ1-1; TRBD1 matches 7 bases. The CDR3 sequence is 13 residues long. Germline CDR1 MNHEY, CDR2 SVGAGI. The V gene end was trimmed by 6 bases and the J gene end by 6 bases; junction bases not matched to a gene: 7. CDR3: CASSRDRASEAFF. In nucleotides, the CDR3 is TGTGCCAGCAGCCGAGACAGGGCCTCTGAAGCTTTCTTT.

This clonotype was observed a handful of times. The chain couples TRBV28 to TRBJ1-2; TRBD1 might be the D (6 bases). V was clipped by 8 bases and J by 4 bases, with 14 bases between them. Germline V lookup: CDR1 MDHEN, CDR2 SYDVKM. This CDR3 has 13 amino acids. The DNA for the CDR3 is TGTGCCAGCGGGCCCAAGGGGGGCTATGGCTACACCTTC. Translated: CASGPKGGYGYTF.

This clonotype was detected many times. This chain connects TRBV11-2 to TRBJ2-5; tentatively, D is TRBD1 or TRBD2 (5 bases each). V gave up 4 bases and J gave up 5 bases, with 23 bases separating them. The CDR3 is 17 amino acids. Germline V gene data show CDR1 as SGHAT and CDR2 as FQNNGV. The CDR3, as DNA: TGTGCCAGCAGCTCCCAATCGGGACCTCAACCGCGCGAGACCCAGTACTTC. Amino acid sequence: CASSSQSGPQPRETQYF.

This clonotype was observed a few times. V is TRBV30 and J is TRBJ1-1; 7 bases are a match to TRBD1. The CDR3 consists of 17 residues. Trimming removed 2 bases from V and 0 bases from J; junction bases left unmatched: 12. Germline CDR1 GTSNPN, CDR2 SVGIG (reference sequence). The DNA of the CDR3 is TGTGCCTGGAGTCTAGCACAGGGGCGAATAATGAACACTGAAGCTTTCTTT. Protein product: CAWSLAQGRIMNTEAFF.